The 11 T cell receptor beta chains listed next were all sequenced from one sample in a study of blood T cells in healthy people across ages (dated by TCRdb to between 2015 and 2016). The receptor library was made with 5' RACE. These reads were obtained on an Illumina HiSeq 2500. A second PCR of 7 to 11 cycles was performed with a sample-barcoded 5' primer and a J-beta primer mix. TCRdb trimmed the raw reads at Q25, called clones with MiXCR and kept productive beta chains. Each entry is one CDR3 protein sequence, shown with its most common DNA and genes. In all, the sample holds around 750,000 distinct CDR3 sequences, and 50% to 65% of those were seen once. Of the sample, about two fifths falls within the top ten clones. Sequences were obtained from blood. The receptors shown here come from an elderly man in good health.

This clonotype has just a few counts. V is TRBV5-6 and J is TRBJ2-7; 7 bases map to TRBD2. The length of the CDR3 is 15 residues. CDR1 is SGHDT, CDR2 YYEEEE, per germline. Unmatched junction bases numbered 4, after V lost 1 base and J lost 0 bases. The CDR3 sequence is CASSLWREISYEQYF. The DNA for the CDR3 is TGTGCCAGCAGCTTGTGGCGGGAGATCTCCTACGAGCAGTACTTC.

CDR3 loop: CASRKTQGMGHNEQFF. For the CDR3, the DNA is TGTGCCAGCAGGAAGACCCAGGGGATGGGCCACAATGAGCAGTTCTTC. This chain uses TRBV6-1 with TRBJ2-1; D may be TRBD1 (6 bases). V was pared by 6 bases and J by 5 bases, with 20 bases between. Germline V CDR1 and CDR2: MNHNS, SASEGT. The CDR3 consists of 16 residues.

J is TRBJ2-3 and V is TRBV28; 10 bases align to TRBD2. CDR3 length equals 16 residues. The V gene's germline CDR1 is MDHEN and CDR2 SYDVKM. The junction had 6 bases not matched to a gene; V was cut back by 4 bases and J by 2 bases. This CDR3 reads CASSSPSGRATDTQYF. The CDR3 bases are TGTGCCAGCAGTTCCCCGAGCGGGAGGGCCACAGATACGCAGTATTTT. The full variable domain, rest sourced from reference TRBV28 and TRBJ2-3, is DVKVTQSSRYLVKRTGEKVFLECVQDMDHENMFWYRQDPGLGLRLIYFSYDVKMKEKGDIPEGYSVSREKKERFSLILESASTNQTSMYLCASSSPSGRATDTQYFGPGTRLTVL.

V gene TRBV4-2 combines with J gene TRBJ2-7; 10 bases line up with TRBD2. Trimming at V came to 0 bases and at J to 7 bases, leaving 6 bases not matched to a gene. This CDR3 contains 15 residues. Germline V CDR1 and CDR2: LGHNA, YNFKEQ. CDR3: CASSQEPSGRREQYF. In DNA, the CDR3 is TGTGCCAGCAGCCAAGAGCCTAGCGGGAGAAGGGAGCAGTACTTC.

The V call is TRBV11-2, the J call TRBJ1-4; 10 bases line up with TRBD1. CDR3 length: 17 amino acids. V shed 3 bases and J 4 bases; nucleotides not matched to a gene: 8. Germline V gives CDR1 SGHAT, CDR2 FQNNGV. CDR3 coding DNA: TGTGCCAGCAGCTTTCGGACAGGGGGAGTCCTTAATGAAAAACTGTTTTTT. Translated: CASSFRTGGVLNEKLFF. The full variable domain, with the rest looked up from reference TRBV11-2 and TRBJ1-4, is EAGVAQSPRYKIIEKRQSVAFWCNPISGHATLYWYQQILGQGPKLLIQFQNNGVVDDSQLPKDRFSAERLKGVDSTLKIQPAKLEDSAVYLCASSFRTGGVLNEKLFFGSGTQLSVL.

CDR3 in DNA: TGTGCCAGCAGTGACTCGGCAGGGGCAGATACGCAGTATTTT. It encodes CASSDSAGADTQYF. V and J are TRBV6-4 and TRBJ2-3; D is possibly TRBD1 (6 bases). This CDR3 is built from 14 residues. Trimming cost V 0 bases and J 4 bases, with 8 bases left between them. Germline V gives CDR1 MRHNA, CDR2 SNTAGT.

The CDR3 nucleotides read TGTGCCAGCAGCGCAGCACAGGGGGCGAGCGGGGAGCTGTTTTTT. Amino acid sequence: CASSAAQGASGELFF. This chain uses TRBV9 with TRBJ2-2, with TRBD1 matching over 9 bases. The CDR3 is 15 residues long. Germline V lookup: CDR1 SGDLS, CDR2 YYNGEE. Unmatched junction bases numbered 7, after V lost 3 bases and J lost 7 bases.

The V and J genes are TRBV5-1 and TRBJ2-1, with TRBD2 matching over 10 bases. In germline, CDR1 is SGHRS, CDR2 YFSETQ. The CDR3 runs to 16 residues. V lost 0 bases, J lost 9 bases, and 9 bases stayed unmatched. CDR3 region: CASSLGLAGAEAEQFF. The CDR3 DNA reads TGCGCCAGCAGCTTGGGCCTAGCGGGGGCGGAGGCTGAGCAGTTCTTC.

The chain uses TRBV18 and TRBJ1-2; 11 bases align to TRBD1. The CDR3 runs 18 residues. The germline CDR1 and CDR2 sequences are KGHSH and LQKENI. V shed 1 base, J shed 3 bases, and the junction held 10 bases outside the gene matches. CDR3 in DNA: TGTGCCAGCTCACCACTTGGACAGGGGGCGGGAAAGTACTATGGCTACACCTTC. Its protein is CASSPLGQGAGKYYGYTF.

The V call is TRBV12-3 or TRBV12-4, the J call TRBJ2-1; weak D call: TRBD1 (5 bases). Trimming pared 6 bases from V and 2 bases from J, leaving 11 bases between. The CDR3 contains 14 residues. CDR3 sequence reads: CASRPLQAYNEQFF. DNA of the CDR3: TGTGCCAGCAGGCCGCTACAGGCCTACAATGAGCAGTTCTTC.

The rearrangement uses TRBV29-1 and TRBJ1-1; 8 bases are a match to TRBD1. This CDR3 is built from 13 residues. The J segment lost 4 bases and the V segment lost 7 bases, leaving 8 bases of the junction unmatched. In germline, CDR1 is SQVTM, CDR2 ANQGSEA. Here the CDR3 reads CSADRGGRTEAFF. In DNA, the CDR3 is TGCAGCGCTGACAGGGGTGGACGCACTGAAGCTTTCTTT.